The 5 T cell receptor beta chains below come from one sample, sequenced in a study of blood T cell repertoires in COVID-19 (dated by TCRdb to the early 2020s). The receptor library was made with the immunoSEQ multiplex PCR assay. Sourced from immuneACCESS, this table was stored by TCRdb with only in-frame sequences that have V and J called. A share of the clones is absent; for the studies checked, an unresolved V gene accounts for under half, and the remainder has no known explanation. Present in this sample are about 180,000 clones, roughly three quarters of which were seen just once. Together, the top ten hold approximately 12% of the sample. Sequencing was performed on peripheral blood. Source of these receptors: a woman of 80 years or more with COVID-19, enrolled during active disease.

The chain combines TRBV29-1 with TRBJ2-7, with 12 bases aligning to TRBD2. CDR1 is SQVTM and CDR2 is ANQGSEA in the germline V gene. With 1 base clipped from V and 12 bases from J, the junction kept 1 base outside the gene matches. CDR3 length: 11 amino acids. CDR3 coding DNA: TGCAGCGTTGAAGGGACTAGCGGGACGTACTTC. Its protein is CSVEGTSGTYF.

This clone was detected once. The chain uses TRBV2 and TRBJ1-2; D may be TRBD1 (5 bases). The CDR3 runs to 13 residues. The germline V gene has CDR1 SNHLY and CDR2 FYNNEI. V lost 0 bases to trimming and J lost 8 bases, with 10 bases between them. The CDR3 region has the DNA TGTGCCAGCAGTGAAGCGGGCCGGGGGGGCTACACCTTC. This translates into CASSEAGRGGYTF.

The V gene is TRBV7-2, the J gene TRBJ2-3; TRBD1 matches at 7 bases. The V and J ends lost 1 base and 4 bases, in that order; junction bases with no gene match: 5. The CDR3 has 15 residues. Germline V lookup: CDR1 SGHTA, CDR2 FQGNSA. CDR3 nucleotide sequence: TGTGCCAGCAGCTTAGTTGCTCAGGGGGCAGATACGCAGTATTTT. This codes for CASSLVAQGADTQYF.

The chain recombines TRBV11-3 with TRBJ2-1; 14 bases fit TRBD2. Trimming took 3 bases from V and 7 from J; bases not matched to a gene: 5. This CDR3 region has 16 residues. Germline CDR1 and CDR2: SGHNT and YENEEA. The CDR3 bases are TGTGCCAGCAGCTTGACTAGCGGGGGGGCTGGGAATGAGCAGTTCTTC. Translated: CASSLTSGGAGNEQFF.

The genes are TRBV7-2 and TRBJ2-7; 10 nucleotides agree with TRBD2. After removal of 6 bases from V and 5 bases from J, the junction contained 7 bases not matched to a gene. CDR3 size: 14 residues. The germline gives CDR1 SGHTA, CDR2 FQGNSA. The CDR3 spells CASRSGRAGHEQYF. In nucleotides, the CDR3 is TGTGCCAGCAGAAGCGGGAGGGCAGGACACGAGCAGTACTTC.